Presented here are 20 T cell receptor beta chains from one specimen sequenced in a study of PD-L1 blockade in urothelial cancer. Profiled with immunoSEQ multiplex PCR; TCRdb holds only in-frame clones, not every one. The sample has some 56,000 clones; approximately 84% are singletons. Time point given: pretreatment peripheral blood. The sample consisted of PBMCs, taken around atezolizumab (anti-PD-L1) treatment. Receptor source: a man aged 45-65 years with urothelial cancer.

The chain carries TRBV27 and TRBJ2-7; 10 bases are shared with TRBD2. Germline CDR1 and CDR2: MNHEY and SMNVEV (reference sequence). This CDR3 has 13 residues. V gave up 8 bases and J gave up 4 bases; unmatched junction bases: 5. CDR3 loop: CASRASGRYEQYF. Written as DNA, the CDR3 is TGTGCCAGCCGGGCTAGCGGGAGATACGAGCAGTACTTC.

V usage is TRBV14 and J usage is TRBJ2-7, with D possibly TRBD2 on 5 matching bases. CDR3 size: 14 residues. V was cut by 4 bases and J by 2 bases, with 12 bases left in between. Germline lookup yields CDR1 SGHDN and CDR2 FVKESK. The CDR3 loop reads CASSPDFPPYEQYF. As DNA, the CDR3 is TGTGCCAGCAGCCCGGACTTTCCCCCCTACGAGCAGTACTTC.

This sequence joins TRBV7-2 and TRBJ1-4; possible D gene TRBD1, 5 bases. The CDR3 contains 14 residues. Germline V gene sequence: CDR1 SGHTA, CDR2 FQGNSA. V lost 2 bases, J lost 5 bases, and 9 bases lay in between. The chain's CDR3 is CASSLYGGNEKLFF. CDR3 coding DNA: TGTGCCAGCAGCTTATACGGGGGAAATGAAAAACTGTTTTTT.

V is TRBV30 and J is TRBJ2-1; tentatively, D is TRBD2 (5 bases). The germline V gene encodes CDR1 GTSNPN and CDR2 SVGIG (reference sequence). The CDR3 is made up of 15 amino acids. V dropped 0 bases and J dropped 2 bases, with 11 bases sitting between them. The chain's CDR3 is CAWSVNSVPYNEQFF. The DNA for the CDR3 is TGTGCCTGGAGTGTAAATAGCGTCCCCTACAATGAGCAGTTCTTC. Looking up the rest from reference TRBV30 and TRBJ2-1 gives the full variable domain: SQTIHQWPATLVQPVGSPLSLECTVEGTSNPNLYWYRQAAGRGLQLLFYSVGIGQISSEVPQNLSASRPQDRQFILSSKKLLLSDSGFYLCAWSVNSVPYNEQFFGPGTRLTVL.

This clone showed up just a few times. The gene calls are TRBV6-5 and TRBJ2-2, with 8 bases lining up with TRBD1. CDR3 length equals 16 residues. Trimming cost V 0 bases and J 4 bases; bases outside gene matches: 4. Germline V gene data show CDR1 as MNHEY and CDR2 as SVGAGI. The CDR3 protein is CASSYSGQGFTGELFF. CDR3 nucleotide sequence: TGTGCCAGCAGTTACTCCGGACAGGGATTCACCGGGGAGCTGTTTTTT.

The gene calls are TRBV27 and TRBJ2-5; 13 bases line up with TRBD2. This CDR3 has 14 residues. Germline CDR1 reads MNHEY; CDR2 reads SMNVEV (reference sequence). The trim removed 6 bases at V and 4 bases at J, leaving 2 bases unmatched. CDR3 residues: CASSGLAGAETQYF. The CDR3 bases are TGTGCCAGCAGCGGACTAGCGGGAGCAGAGACCCAGTACTTC.

V is TRBV19 and J is TRBJ2-3, with 9 bases matching TRBD1. V was clipped by 3 bases and J by 1 base; unmatched bases: 5. Germline assignment: CDR1 LNHDA and CDR2 SQIVND (reference sequence). The CDR3 runs to 16 residues. The CDR3 reads CASSIGQGTRTDTQYF. Here the CDR3 DNA reads TGTGCCAGTAGTATTGGACAGGGGACCCGCACAGATACGCAGTATTTT.

The chain links TRBV7-9 to TRBJ2-1; D is perhaps TRBD1 (6 bases). Trimming removed 7 bases from V and 6 bases from J, with 13 bases in between. Germline V gene data show CDR1 as SEHNR and CDR2 as FQNEAQ (reference sequence). CDR3 length: 13 residues. In nucleotides, the CDR3 is TGTGCCAGCATTCTAGGACAGAGCAATGAGCAGTTCTTC. It yields the protein CASILGQSNEQFF.

The rearrangement uses TRBV6-5 and TRBJ1-5, with TRBD1 matching over 7 bases. CDR3 length: 14 amino acids. Per germline, CDR1 MNHEY and CDR2 SVGAGI. Losses at the gene ends were 4 bases for V and 2 bases for J; bases not matched to a gene: 2. The CDR3 protein is CASSFTGGNQPQHF. In DNA form, the CDR3 reads TGTGCCAGCAGTTTCACAGGGGGCAATCAGCCCCAGCATTTT.

This clone occurred a few times. The V and J genes are TRBV19 and TRBJ1-2; 7 bases align to TRBD1. In germline, CDR1 is LNHDA, CDR2 SQIVND (reference sequence). The CDR3 is 13 amino acids. The junction had 4 bases not matched to a gene; V was cut back by 5 bases and J by 4 bases. The CDR3 sequence is CASSPGDSYGYTF. In nucleotides, the CDR3 is TGTGCCAGTAGTCCAGGGGACAGCTATGGCTACACCTTC.

J is TRBJ1-1 and V is TRBV19; 8 positions agree with TRBD1. This CDR3 is built from 15 residues. The J segment lost 1 base and the V segment lost 4 bases, leaving 5 bases of the junction unmatched. CDR1 is LNHDA, CDR2 SQIVND, per germline (reference sequence). CDR3 amino acids: CASSSRRGQNTEAFF. CDR3 sequence (DNA): TGTGCCAGTAGTAGCCGCAGGGGGCAGAACACTGAAGCTTTCTTT.

The chain is built from TRBV19 and TRBJ2-1; TRBD1 might be the D (5 bases). Germline-derived CDR1 and CDR2 are LNHDA and SQIVND (reference sequence). V shed 7 bases and J shed 4 bases, with 17 bases lying between them. There are 15 residues in the CDR3. The CDR3 region is CASNAQRTPYNEQFF. CDR3 nucleotides: TGTGCCAGTAATGCCCAAAGGACACCATACAATGAGCAGTTCTTC. Supplemented by reference TRBV19 and TRBJ2-1, the full variable domain reads DGGITQSPKYLFRKEGQNVTLSCEQNLNHDAMYWYRQDPGQGLRLIYYSQIVNDFQKGDIAEGYSVSREKKESFPLTVTSAQKNPTAFYLCASNAQRTPYNEQFFGPGTRLTVL.

The J gene is TRBJ2-6, the V gene TRBV30; TRBD1 aligns across 7 bases. This CDR3 has 15 residues. Germline trimming cut 5 bases from V and 2 bases from J; bases unmatched to any gene: 6. Germline CDR1 is GTSNPN and CDR2 is SVGIG (reference sequence). The CDR3 is CAWGKTGAGANVLTF. The DNA for the CDR3 is TGTGCCTGGGGTAAAACAGGGGCTGGGGCCAACGTCCTGACTTTC.

This chain uses TRBV20-1 with TRBJ2-5; D gene ambiguous. V was trimmed by 3 bases and J by 5 bases, leaving 4 bases between them. CDR3 length: 10 amino acids. Germline CDR1 reads DFQATT; CDR2 reads SNEGSKA (reference sequence). CDR3 amino acids: CSARSETQYF. In DNA, the CDR3 is TGCAGTGCTAGGTCGGAGACCCAGTACTTC.

This clone was seen a single time. V usage is TRBV7-2 and J usage is TRBJ2-5; D is undetermined. V lost 4 bases to trimming and J lost 1 base, with 10 bases between them. The CDR3 totals 14 residues. Looked up from germline, CDR1 is SGHTA and CDR2 is FQGNSA. This chain's CDR3 is CASSSWAIQETQYF. The CDR3 DNA follows: TGTGCCAGCAGCTCCTGGGCCATCCAAGAGACCCAGTACTTC.

The rearrangement uses TRBV28 and TRBJ1-2; D perhaps matches TRBD1 (6 bases). The CDR3 is made up of 12 amino acids. V lost 7 bases, J lost 4 bases, and 10 bases lay in between. The germline V gene has CDR1 MDHEN and CDR2 SYDVKM. The CDR3 DNA reads as TGTGCCAGCAACCAGGGGAGCTATGGCTACACCTTC. Translated: CASNQGSYGYTF.

V and J are TRBV5-6 and TRBJ1-1, with a possible D match to TRBD1 (5 bases). The ends were cut back, 4 bases at V and 4 bases at J, with 8 bases in the middle. This CDR3 contains 12 residues. Per the germline V gene, CDR1 is SGHDT and CDR2 is YYEEEE. The CDR3: CASSIGVTEAFF. The CDR3 bases are TGTGCCAGCAGCATAGGGGTCACTGAAGCTTTCTTT.

The rearrangement uses TRBV7-7 and TRBJ2-7, with 7 bases identical to TRBD1. From germline, CDR1 is SSHAT and CDR2 FNYEAQ (reference sequence). The CDR3 runs 14 residues. V trimming: 1 base; J trimming: 4 bases; junction bases outside the gene matches: 4. The CDR3 here is CASSLGTGPYEQYF. CDR3 nucleotide sequence: TGTGCCAGCAGCTTAGGGACAGGACCTTACGAGCAGTACTTC.

The J gene is TRBJ1-5, the V gene TRBV12-5; 10 positions match TRBD1. Germline V CDR1 and CDR2: LGHNT, FRNRAP. The CDR3 runs to 18 residues. With V trimmed by 7 bases and J by 0 bases, 12 bases remained unmatched. CDR3 coding DNA: TGTGCTAGTGTCCCGGGACAGGGGACTTCGTATAGCAATCAGCCCCAGCATTTT. It yields the protein CASVPGQGTSYSNQPQHF.

A single count supports this clone. The chain has TRBV11-2 and TRBJ1-1; maybe TRBD1 (6 bases). The CDR3 is 17 residues long. V lost 5 bases and J 3 bases, leaving 22 bases between the germline ends. The germline V gene has CDR1 SGHAT and CDR2 FQNNGV. CDR3 DNA sequence: TGTGCCAGCAGCCTCTACGGACAGACGAGACGCGACACTGAAGCTTTCTTT. Translating it yields CASSLYGQTRRDTEAFF.